The present T cell receptor (beta chain) was sequenced within a study of cytomegalovirus exposure and HLA in healthy donors. Here immunoSEQ multiplex PCR was the method, and the copy in TCRdb shows in-frame clones only, minus some. The repertoire holds some 130,000 clones, 89% seen once, with roughly 1.2% in the top ten. The CDR3 has 13 residues. Per germline, CDR1 MGHRA and CDR2 YSYEKL. V was trimmed by 1 base and J by 9 bases, leaving 10 bases between them. The J gene is TRBJ2-1, the V gene TRBV4-1; perhaps TRBD1 as D (5 bases). This clonotype originated in a woman under 30 in good health and CMV-seronegative. Sequenced sample: PBMCs. CDR3 in DNA: TGCGCCAGCAGCCAAGCCCGTCAGGGTGAGCAGTTCTTC. Protein: CASSQARQGEQFF.